These 5 T cell receptor beta chains share one sample of origin, sequenced in a study of cytomegalovirus exposure and HLA in healthy donors. PCR used 60 Vbeta primers and 13 Jbeta primers. Method: immunoSEQ multiplex PCR; TCRdb's copy keeps in-frame clones and lacks some. Here the sample spans 150,000 to 200,000 clones, 77% being singletons. The sequencing sample was made of PBMCs. These receptors were taken from a man younger than 35 in good health and CMV-seronegative.

This chain connects TRBV30 to TRBJ2-7; D is uncertain. The germline gives CDR1 GTSNPN, CDR2 SVGIG (reference sequence). V shed 2 bases and J shed 3 bases, with 5 bases lying between them. The CDR3 runs to 11 residues. CDR3 loop: CAWSPNYEQYF. In nucleotides, the CDR3 is TGTGCCTGGAGTCCTAACTACGAGCAGTACTTC.

The chain couples TRBV5-1 to TRBJ2-1; D call uncertain. This CDR3 has 14 residues. V lost 4 bases and J lost 8, with 16 bases in between. CDR1 SGHRS and CDR2 YFSETQ come from the germline V gene. CDR3 residues: CASSNRVPVDEQFF. The CDR3 DNA follows: TGCGCCAGCAGCAACCGGGTCCCTGTGGATGAGCAGTTCTTC.

The rearrangement joins TRBV6-1 to TRBJ2-3; D is unclear. Germline V gives CDR1 MNHNS, CDR2 SASEGT. V lost 7 bases and J lost 0, with 11 bases in between. The length of the CDR3 is 14 residues. The CDR3 coding sequence is TGTGCCAGCATATGGGCAGGTAGCACAGATACGCAGTATTTT. Amino acids: CASIWAGSTDTQYF.

This chain joins TRBV7-9 and TRBJ2-5; D is unclear. V was pared by 5 bases and J by 0 bases, with 10 bases between. The CDR3 runs 14 residues. Per the germline V gene, CDR1 is SEHNR and CDR2 is FQNEAQ (reference sequence). Here the CDR3 reads CASSQTWYQETQYF. The DNA of the CDR3 is TGTGCCAGCAGCCAGACTTGGTACCAAGAGACCCAGTACTTC.

The chain is built from TRBV27 and TRBJ2-7; 7 positions agree with TRBD1. The V and J ends lost 7 bases and 1 base, in that order; junction bases with no gene match: 7. The CDR3 is made up of 14 amino acids. The germline V gene has CDR1 MNHEY and CDR2 SMNVEV (reference sequence). In nucleotides, the CDR3 is TGTGCCAGCAAGGGGGCAGTACGTTCCTACGAGCAGTACTTC. Its protein product is CASKGAVRSYEQYF.